The rows below give T cell receptor beta chains drawn from one sample of a study of blood T cells in healthy people across ages. Via MiXCR, TCRdb re-called the 5' RACE reads, giving one row per CDR3 protein. The sample lists under 850,000 distinct CDR3 sequences, around 34% occurring once. The material sequenced was blood. The receptor source for this set is a man aged 18 to 29 in good health. The CDR3 runs from the conserved cysteine through the conserved F or W. D genes are given only for firm matches. Expanded clones are given a class, and other clones once, few, many or no size at all.

clone_size	v_call	j_call	d_call	cdr3_nt	cdr3_aa
-	TRBV27	TRBJ2-7	-	TGTGCCAGCAGTCCCCGATTGATCCCCGGACAGCGTCTCTTCTACGAGCAGTACTTC	CASSPRLIPGQRLFYEQYF
-	TRBV5-1	TRBJ1-1	-	TGCGCCAGCAGCCCGAGATCCGCCCAAGATGTAGCTTTCTTT	CASSPRSAQDVAFF
many	TRBV3-1	TRBJ1-6	-	TGTGCCAGCAGCCAAGAAGTCGGGGACACTCATTCACCCCTCCACTTT	CASSQEVGDTHSPLHF
few	TRBV12-3/TRBV12-4	TRBJ2-7	-	TGTGCCAGCAGTTTTGGTGCAGGGCGGAATGAGCAGTACTTC	CASSFGAGRNEQYF
-	TRBV7-2	TRBJ2-7	-	TGTGCCAGCAGCCGAAATTACCCCCCTTACAATGAGCAGTACTTC	CASSRNYPPYNEQYF
many	TRBV12-3/TRBV12-4	TRBJ2-7	TRBD1	TGTGCCAGCAGGCGACAGGGGATCTCCTACGAGCAGTACTTC	CASRRQGISYEQYF
-	TRBV4-3	TRBJ2-2	-	TGCGCCAGCAGCCAAGATTACCTGGACGGAAGTACCGGGGAGCTGTTTTTT	CASSQDYLDGSTGELFF
many	TRBV27	TRBJ2-1	-	TGTGCCAGCAGTTTATCCGTTAACAATGAGCAGTTCTTC	CASSLSVNNEQFF
many	TRBV2	TRBJ1-1	TRBD1	TGTGCCGGCCAGGGTAAGACAGGGACTACCATGAACACTGAAGCTTTCTTT	CAGQGKTGTTMNTEAFF
-	TRBV4-3	TRBJ2-1	-	TGCGCCAGCAGCCAAGTGGCCGAACAGGGAGGTGAGCAGTTCTTC	CASSQVAEQGGEQFF
-	TRBV2	TRBJ2-3	TRBD2	TGTGCCAGCAGCGGTGAGCGGGGGGCTACCACAGATACGCAGTATTTT	CASSGERGATTDTQYF
-	TRBV20-1	TRBJ1-2	TRBD1	TGCAGTGCTAGTGAGGGACAGCTAACCTATGGCTACACCTTC	CSASEGQLTYGYTF
-	TRBV12-3/TRBV12-4	TRBJ1-1	-	TGTGCCAGCAGTTCCGGGATTTTTGGTACTGAAGCTTTCTTT	CASSSGIFGTEAFF
few	TRBV9	TRBJ2-3	-	TGTGCCAGCAGCCCGAGGGGGGGTGCTAGCACAGATACGCAGTATTTT	CASSPRGGASTDTQYF
-	TRBV4-2	TRBJ1-1	TRBD1	TGTGCCAGCAGCCAAGCAATGACAGGGGGCTCTGAAGCTTTCTTT	CASSQAMTGGSEAFF
-	TRBV12-3/TRBV12-4	TRBJ2-6	-	TGTGCCAGCAGTTTATGGGGGTCGGCTGGGGCCAACGTCCTGACTTTC	CASSLWGSAGANVLTF
-	TRBV5-6	TRBJ1-1	TRBD1	TGTGCCAGCAGCTACTACAGGGGTTTGAACACTGAAGCTTTCTTT	CASSYYRGLNTEAFF
-	TRBV20-1	TRBJ1-4	-	TGCAGTGCTAGAGATCCGACCACTGGGGATGAAAAACTGTTTTTT	CSARDPTTGDEKLFF
-	TRBV24-1	TRBJ2-3	TRBD2	TGTGCCACCAGTAACGGGGGGTGGACGCAGTATTTT	CATSNGGWTQYF